These 22 T cell receptor beta chains were all obtained from the same sample, sequenced in a study of T cell repertoires in cytomegalovirus infection. TCRdb independently ran MiXCR on the reads; one entry per CDR3 protein. This table holds 650,000 to 900,000 distinct CDR3 sequences, around a third found once. For these receptors, no antigen is known. The material sequenced was cultured CD8+ T cells from PBMCs, taken from culture after CMV antigen stimulation. These receptors came from a human donor in good health (CMV status not recorded). Some clones in this sample may be carry-over from other donors' samples.

The V call is TRBV27, the J call TRBJ2-1; no clear D. Germline-derived CDR1 and CDR2 are MNHEY and SMNVEV (reference sequence). The CDR3 has 11 residues. V lost 7 bases and J 9 bases, leaving 10 bases between the germline ends. The CDR3 loop is CASIWGGEQFF. DNA of the CDR3: TGTGCCAGCATCTGGGGTGGTGAGCAGTTCTTC.

V and J are TRBV27 and TRBJ2-5; 7 bases are a match to TRBD1. The CDR3 runs to 14 residues. J was trimmed by 5 bases and V by 8 bases; bases with no gene match: 11. CDR1 and CDR2 from the germline V gene are MNHEY and SMNVEV (reference sequence). The CDR3 sequence is CASLSTGSPETQYF. CDR3 DNA: TGTGCCAGCCTCTCGACAGGGTCACCGGAGACCCAGTACTTC.

The chain links TRBV7-9 to TRBJ1-4; 9 bases align to TRBD1. The J segment lost 8 bases and the V segment lost 5 bases, leaving 15 bases of the junction unmatched. The CDR3 consists of 17 residues. Germline-derived CDR1 and CDR2 are SEHNR and FQNEAQ (reference sequence). The CDR3 sequence: CASSPRDREKREEKLFF. The CDR3 nucleotides read TGTGCCAGCAGCCCCCGGGACAGGGAAAAACGAGAAGAAAAACTGTTTTTT.

This clonotype was observed many times. The CDR3 DNA is TGTGCCAGCAGCTTAGACAGGAATCAGCCCCAGCATTTT. This gives the protein CASSLDRNQPQHF. This rearrangement joins TRBV7-9 to TRBJ1-5; the D gene is possibly TRBD1 (5 bases). This CDR3 is 13 amino acids long. From germline, CDR1 is SEHNR and CDR2 FQNEAQ (reference sequence). The V gene lost 1 base and the J gene lost 4 bases, with 5 bases spanning the gap.

This clonotype was detected a few times. This rearrangement joins TRBV7-6 to TRBJ1-1; 7 bases are a match to TRBD1. V lost 3 bases to trimming and J lost 7 bases; unmatched junction nucleotides: 11. This CDR3 region has 15 residues. The germline V gene encodes CDR1 SGHVS and CDR2 FNYEAQ. The CDR3 reads CASSLGQPWRGEAFF. The CDR3 DNA follows: TGTGCCAGCAGCTTGGGACAGCCTTGGCGAGGTGAAGCTTTCTTT. The full variable domain, in which reference TRBV7-6 and TRBJ1-1 provide the parts outside the CDR3, is GAGVSQSPRYKVTKRGQDVALRCDPISGHVSLYWYRQALGQGPEFLTYFNYEAQQDKSGLPNDRFSAERPEGSISTLTIQRTEQRDSAMYRCASSLGQPWRGEAFFGQGTRLTVV.

The chain recombines TRBV27 with TRBJ1-6; TRBD1 agrees at 9 bases. The germline V gene encodes CDR1 MNHEY and CDR2 SMNVEV (reference sequence). V trimming: 10 bases; J trimming: 9 bases; junction bases outside the gene matches: 13. The CDR3 has 15 amino acids. CDR3 sequence: CATSWTGVRGSPLHF. CDR3 DNA: TGTGCCACCTCCTGGACAGGGGTAAGAGGTTCACCCCTCCACTTT.

V and J are TRBV6-1 and TRBJ2-1, with TRBD2 matching over 12 bases. V lost 1 base, J lost 7 bases, and 8 bases stayed unmatched. Per the germline V gene, CDR1 is MNHNS and CDR2 is SASEGT. CDR3 length: 17 residues. CDR3 amino acids: CASSEDWLAGGPNEQFF. DNA of the CDR3: TGTGCCAGCAGTGAAGATTGGCTAGCGGGGGGGCCGAATGAGCAGTTCTTC.

This sequence joins TRBV24-1 and TRBJ2-1; 9 nucleotides agree with TRBD1. Germline V lookup: CDR1 KGHDR, CDR2 SFDVKD. The V segment lost 3 bases and the J segment 3 bases; nucleotides outside the gene matches: 5. This CDR3 has 16 amino acids. The CDR3: CATSDPDRGLYNEQFF. The CDR3, as DNA: TGTGCCACCAGTGATCCGGACAGGGGACTCTACAATGAGCAGTTCTTC.

On this clonotype: Being one base from a much bigger clone, this may be a read error. The V gene is TRBV6-5, the J gene TRBJ1-2, with 7 bases lining up with TRBD1. V lost 0 bases and J lost 6; bases outside the gene matches: 7. This CDR3 is 15 amino acids long. Germline V gives CDR1 MNHEY, CDR2 SVGAGI. The CDR3 DNA reads TGTGCCAGCAGTTACTCAGGGGGCAGGACCGATGGCTACACCTTC. Translated: CASSYSGGRTDGYTF.

The chain has TRBV9 and TRBJ2-1; 10 bases are shared with TRBD2. The CDR3 runs to 15 residues. Germline V gene sequence: CDR1 SGDLS, CDR2 YYNGEE. The J segment lost 6 bases and the V segment lost 1 base, leaving 4 bases of the junction unmatched. In DNA form, the CDR3 reads TGTGCCAGCAGCGTATGGCCTAGCGGGGGCAATGAGCAGTTCTTC. Amino acid sequence: CASSVWPSGGNEQFF.

This clonotype was counted between two and nine times. The genes are TRBV7-6 and TRBJ1-1; D is unclear. The CDR3 sequence is 16 residues long. Trimming removed 1 base from V and 0 bases from J, with 12 bases in between. Germline CDR1 reads SGHVS; CDR2 reads FNYEAQ. CDR3 bases: TGTGCCAGCAGCTTAGAGCCAAATGTCATGAACACTGAAGCTTTCTTT. Amino acids: CASSLEPNVMNTEAFF.

A remark on this clonotype: This may stem from a read error, because a much larger clone lies one nucleotide away. The V gene is TRBV7-6, the J gene TRBJ2-2; 11 bases align to TRBD2. This CDR3 contains 17 residues. V dropped 7 bases and J dropped 5; count of bases not matched to a gene: 12. From germline, CDR1 is SGHVS and CDR2 FNYEAQ. CDR3 nucleotide sequence: TGTGCCAGCACCGCATCTAGCGGGGGGCGAGGGACCGGGGAGCTGTTTTTT. Its translation is CASTASSGGRGTGELFF.

The V and J genes are TRBV7-9 and TRBJ2-3, with 10 bases identical to TRBD2. This CDR3 is built from 19 residues. Germline-derived CDR1 and CDR2 are SEHNR and FQNEAQ (reference sequence). J was trimmed by 4 bases and V by 4 bases; bases with no gene match: 17. This CDR3 is CASSSPASGGTLGADTQYF. The CDR3 DNA reads as TGTGCCAGCAGCTCCCCAGCTAGCGGGGGCACTCTGGGGGCAGATACGCAGTATTTT. The entire variable domain, with the rest obtained from reference TRBV7-9 and TRBJ2-3, is as follows: DTGVSQNPRHKITKRGQNVTFRCDPISEHNRLYWYRQTLGQGPEFLTYFQNEAQLEKSRLLSDRFSAERPKGSFSTLEIQRTEQGDSAMYLCASSSPASGGTLGADTQYFGPGTRLTVL.

The chain combines TRBV10-3 with TRBJ2-7, with 11 bases lining up with TRBD2. Trimming took 0 bases from V and 9 from J; bases not matched to a gene: 13. CDR3 size: 17 residues. Germline V gene lookup returns CDR1 ENHRY and CDR2 SYGVKD. The CDR3 is CAISESGMTSGDGRQYF. CDR3 sequence (DNA): TGTGCCATCAGTGAGTCGGGGATGACTAGCGGGGATGGGAGGCAGTACTTC.

The V call is TRBV14, the J call TRBJ1-2; 7 nucleotides match TRBD1. Looked up from germline, CDR1 is SGHDN and CDR2 is FVKESK. After removal of 4 bases from V and 2 bases from J, the junction contained 10 bases not matched to a gene. This CDR3 region has 16 residues. CDR3 nucleotide sequence: TGTGCCAGCAGCCCGCAGGGGGGTCGGGTGAACTATGGCTACACCTTC. Translated: CASSPQGGRVNYGYTF.

V usage is TRBV7-4 and J usage is TRBJ2-1; perhaps TRBD1 as D (6 bases). Per germline, CDR1 SGHVT and CDR2 SQSDAQ. V was clipped by 2 bases and J by 6 bases, with 17 bases between them. The CDR3 consists of 16 residues. In DNA, the CDR3 is TGTGCCAGCAGCTTACCGGGACACGTAACGTCCAATGAGCAGTTCTTC. It is translated as CASSLPGHVTSNEQFF.

This clonotype was observed a few times. This sequence joins TRBV7-9 and TRBJ1-5, with a tentative D call TRBD1 (6 bases). CDR1 and CDR2 from the germline V gene are SEHNR and FQNEAQ (reference sequence). Trimming cost V 5 bases and J 4 bases, with 15 bases left between them. CDR3 length: 15 amino acids. Here the CDR3 DNA reads TGTGCCAGCAGCCCCGCCGGGACAACTAATCAGCCCCAGCATTTT. This sequence encodes CASSPAGTTNQPQHF.

The chain links TRBV11-2 to TRBJ2-1, with D possibly TRBD2 on 5 matching bases. The CDR3 has 13 residues. CDR1 SGHAT and CDR2 FQNNGV come from the germline V gene. Between the trimmed V and J ends, which lost 3 bases and 10 bases, there was a span of 13 bases. Written as DNA, the CDR3 is TGTGCCAGCAGCTTGGGTGACGGGATGGAGCAGTTCTTC. It is translated as CASSLGDGMEQFF.

This clonotype was counted ten times or more. This chain uses TRBV7-6 with TRBJ2-1; 9 bases are a match to TRBD2. CDR1 is SGHVS and CDR2 is FNYEAQ in the germline V gene. V was pared by 2 bases and J by 4 bases, with 6 bases of the junction left unmatched. The CDR3 is 16 residues long. CDR3 loop: CASSLSLAGTYNEQFF. CDR3 DNA sequence: TGTGCCAGCAGCTTATCGCTAGCGGGGACTTACAATGAGCAGTTCTTC.

This sequence joins TRBV13 and TRBJ2-7; weak D call: TRBD2 (6 bases). V was shortened by 9 bases and J by 4 bases, with 19 bases between the two germline ends. The CDR3 length is 14 residues. Germline V gene sequence: CDR1 PRHDT, CDR2 FYEKMQ (reference sequence). The CDR3 here is CASSPRRGQYEQYV. Here the CDR3 DNA reads TGTGCCAGTAGCCCCCGGAGGGGTCAATACGAGCAGTACGTC.

This clonotype was observed at least ten times. This chain links TRBV7-2 with TRBJ1-2, with D unclear. The CDR3 loop spans 13 amino acids. V lost 1 base and J 10 bases, leaving 13 bases between the germline ends. Germline CDR1 SGHTA, CDR2 FQGNSA. The CDR3 region is CASSLGRTYDYTF. The CDR3 DNA is TGTGCCAGCAGCTTAGGACGGACCTACGACTACACCTTC.

This chain connects TRBV7-9 to TRBJ1-1; D is unresolved. Trimming shortened V by 1 base and J by 4 bases, and 10 bases separated the two germline ends. This CDR3 has 14 amino acids. Germline assignment: CDR1 SEHNR and CDR2 FQNEAQ (reference sequence). CDR3 DNA sequence: TGTGCCAGCAGCTTAGGGGGAGTTCCCACTGAAGCTTTCTTT. This translates into CASSLGGVPTEAFF. Together with reference TRBV7-9 and TRBJ1-1, the CDR3 gives the full variable domain: DTGVSQNPRHKITKRGQNVTFRCDPISEHNRLYWYRQTLGQGPEFLTYFQNEAQLEKSRLLSDRFSAERPKGSFSTLEIQRTEQGDSAMYLCASSLGGVPTEAFFGQGTRLTVV.